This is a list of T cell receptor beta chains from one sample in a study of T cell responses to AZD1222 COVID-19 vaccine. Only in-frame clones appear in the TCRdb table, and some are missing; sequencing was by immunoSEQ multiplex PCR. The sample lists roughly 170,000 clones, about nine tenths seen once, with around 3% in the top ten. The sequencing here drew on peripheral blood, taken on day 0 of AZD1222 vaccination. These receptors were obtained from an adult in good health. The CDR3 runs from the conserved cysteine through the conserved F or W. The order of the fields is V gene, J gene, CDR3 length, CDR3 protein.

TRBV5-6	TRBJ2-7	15	CASSLVSGPSYEQYF
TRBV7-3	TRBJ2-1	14	CASSLGGAGNEQFF
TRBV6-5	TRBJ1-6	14	CASSYVQGSSPLHF
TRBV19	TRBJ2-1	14	CASSMNFVNNEQFF
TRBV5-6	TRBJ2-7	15	CASSLLKWGAGEQYF
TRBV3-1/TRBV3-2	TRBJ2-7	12	CASSLSSYEQYF
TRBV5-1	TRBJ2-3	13	CASSLYRGDTQYF
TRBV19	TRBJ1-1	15	CASSNSGGVNTEAFF
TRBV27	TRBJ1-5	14	CASSFTFSNQPQHF
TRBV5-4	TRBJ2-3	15	CASSFGGGSTDTQYF
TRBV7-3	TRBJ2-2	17	CASSLTATGLYTGELFF
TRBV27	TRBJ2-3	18	CASRPQAGGYKGADTQYF
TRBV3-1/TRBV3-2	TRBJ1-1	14	CASSQAGTDTEAFF
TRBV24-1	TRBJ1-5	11	CATSDGGPQHF
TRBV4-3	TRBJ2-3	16	CASSQDGGQGVDTQYF